These 15 T cell receptor beta chains came from one sample sequenced in a study of shared clonotypes between healthy human individuals. Profiling relied on immunoSEQ multiplex PCR, and the TCRdb table lists in-frame clones only, not all of them. In the table there are 2 million to 2.5 million clones, almost 96% of which are singletons. The material sequenced was naive CD4+ T cells sorted from blood. Documented subset: CD45RA+ positively selected. The origin of the receptors is a man between 18 and 29 years old in good health.

The V call is TRBV7-6, the J call TRBJ2-1, with D uncertain. The germline V gene has CDR1 SGHVS and CDR2 FNYEAQ. V was shortened by 4 bases and J by 7 bases, with 11 bases between the two germline ends. The CDR3 extends over 13 amino acids. CDR3 loop: CASSSHARNEQFF. The CDR3 DNA is TGTGCCAGCAGCTCACACGCCAGGAATGAGCAGTTCTTC.

The chain recombines TRBV7-2 with TRBJ1-6; D gene uncertain. V lost 1 base and J 10 bases, leaving 8 bases between the germline ends. This CDR3 is 13 amino acids long. Looked up from germline, CDR1 is SGHTA and CDR2 is FQGNSA. CDR3 protein: CASSLEQRSPLHF. In DNA form, the CDR3 reads TGTGCCAGCAGCTTAGAACAACGCTCACCCCTCCACTTT.

The CDR3 DNA follows: TGTGCCAGCAGTGGAGGACAGGGGGCTAAGCAGCCCCAGCATTTT. This sequence encodes CASSGGQGAKQPQHF. This chain joins TRBV2 and TRBJ1-5; 11 positions match TRBD1. From germline, CDR1 is SNHLY and CDR2 FYNNEI. J gave up 7 bases and V 4 bases, and 6 bases lay outside the gene matches. The CDR3 loop spans 15 amino acids.

The chain links TRBV18 to TRBJ1-6; TRBD1 is a possible D gene (5 bases). The V gene's germline CDR1 is KGHSH and CDR2 LQKENI. V was pared by 3 bases and J by 9 bases, with 18 bases between. The CDR3 totals 16 residues. CDR3 protein: CASSPAPGGSGSPLHF. CDR3 coding DNA: TGTGCCAGCTCACCCGCGCCTGGGGGATCCGGTTCACCCCTCCACTTT.

The rearrangement joins TRBV11-2 to TRBJ2-5; D is unclear. The CDR3 extends over 13 amino acids. V shed 3 bases and J shed 5 bases, with 10 bases lying between them. Germline lookup yields CDR1 SGHAT and CDR2 FQNNGV. DNA for the CDR3: TGTGCCAGCAGCTTCGCAGGCCGGGAGACCCAGTACTTC. Its translation: CASSFAGRETQYF.

This clone was detected only once. This rearrangement joins TRBV2 to TRBJ1-4, with D hard to call. V was trimmed by 7 bases and J by 6 bases, leaving 15 bases between them. CDR3 size: 14 residues. Germline lookup yields CDR1 SNHLY and CDR2 FYNNEI. The CDR3 bases are TGTGCCAGCAAAGGAGAAACTAACCATGAAAAACTGTTTTTT. It yields the protein CASKGETNHEKLFF.

The genes are TRBV18 and TRBJ2-6; perhaps TRBD1 as D (6 bases). The CDR3 length is 19 residues. Per the germline V gene, CDR1 is KGHSH and CDR2 is LQKENI. V was trimmed by 0 bases and J by 0 bases, leaving 15 bases between them. The CDR3 loop is CASSPPRAQGLSGANVLTF. CDR3 in DNA: TGTGCCAGCTCACCACCCCGGGCACAGGGCCTCTCTGGGGCCAACGTCCTGACTTTC. Variable domain in full (rest from reference TRBV18 and TRBJ2-6): NAGVMQNPRHLVRRRGQEARLRCSPMKGHSHVYWYRQLPEEGLKFMVYLQKENIIDESGMPKERFSAEFPKEGPSILRIQQVVRGDSAAYFCASSPPRAQGLSGANVLTFGAGSRLTVL.

The rearrangement links TRBV5-1 to TRBJ1-4; 11 nucleotides agree with TRBD1. The CDR3 runs to 16 residues. V gave up 4 bases and J gave up 2 bases; unmatched junction bases: 4. Germline V gene data show CDR1 as SGHRS and CDR2 as YFSETQ. DNA for the CDR3: TGCGCCAGCAGCGACCGGGACAGGGGGACTAATGAAAAACTGTTTTTT. This codes for CASSDRDRGTNEKLFF. The full variable domain, rest sourced from reference TRBV5-1 and TRBJ1-4, is KAGVTQTPRYLIKTRGQQVTLSCSPISGHRSVSWYQQTPGQGLQFLFEYFSETQRNKGNFPGRFSGRQFSNSRSEMNVSTLELGDSALYLCASSDRDRGTNEKLFFGSGTQLSVL.

About this clone: Other DNA sequences in this sample translate to the same CDR3. The genes are TRBV10-3 and TRBJ1-3, with D uncertain. The CDR3 is 13 residues long. CDR1 and CDR2 from the germline V gene are ENHRY and SYGVKD. V shed 4 bases and J shed 4 bases, with 8 bases lying between them. CDR3 nucleotide sequence: TGTGCCATCAGTGCCGGTTCGGGAAACACCATATATTTT. Residues: CAISAGSGNTIYF.

In regard to this clone: This same CDR3 is encoded by further DNA sequences in the sample. This sequence joins TRBV10-3 and TRBJ2-5; 7 bases agree with TRBD2. The length of the CDR3 is 14 residues. V shed 2 bases, J shed 1 base, and the junction held 1 base outside the gene matches. Germline V gene data show CDR1 as ENHRY and CDR2 as SYGVKD. The CDR3 DNA reads as TGTGCCATCAGTGAGGGGAGGGGCCAAGAGACCCAGTACTTC. This gives the protein CAISEGRGQETQYF.

The V and J genes are TRBV9 and TRBJ2-3, with 10 bases lining up with TRBD1. Germline assignment: CDR1 SGDLS and CDR2 YYNGEE. After removal of 5 bases from V and 5 bases from J, the junction contained 11 bases not matched to a gene. The CDR3 has 16 residues. CDR3 loop: CASSGRTGGFGDTQYF. The CDR3, as DNA: TGTGCCAGCAGTGGCCGGACAGGGGGATTCGGAGATACGCAGTATTTT.

For this clone: At one end, the junction sequence differs from germline, possibly due to a read error. The chain is built from TRBV27 and TRBJ1-2; 9 bases match TRBD1. The CDR3 spans 16 residues. CDR1 and CDR2 (germline): MNHEY, SMNVEV (reference sequence). The CDR3 DNA reads TGTGCCAGCAGTATATCCCCTGGGACAGGGATCTATGGCTACACCTTC. Its protein is CASSISPGTGIYGYTF.

The gene calls are TRBV11-2 and TRBJ2-1; D perhaps matches TRBD2 (5 bases). The CDR3 has 16 residues. Trimming left V 7 bases short and J 0 bases short, with 16 bases between. CDR1 is SGHAT and CDR2 is FQNNGV in the germline V gene. The CDR3 DNA reads as TGTGCCAGCACTTCAATCCGGGGAAACTCCTACAATGAGCAGTTCTTC. Its translation is CASTSIRGNSYNEQFF.

This clone occurred once. The V gene is TRBV28, the J gene TRBJ1-2; D is uncertain. Trimming stripped 1 base from V and 4 bases from J, with 7 bases between. This CDR3 spans 13 amino acids. CDR1 is MDHEN and CDR2 is SYDVKM in the germline V gene. CDR3: CASSLSDGYGYTF. Here the CDR3 DNA reads TGTGCCAGCAGTTTATCGGACGGCTATGGCTACACCTTC.

The chain couples TRBV7-9 to TRBJ2-7; D could derive from TRBD1 or TRBD2 (5 bases each). The CDR3 sequence is 15 residues long. CDR1 and CDR2 from the germline V gene are SEHNR and FQNEAQ (reference sequence). Between the trimmed V and J ends, which lost 5 bases and 3 bases, there was a span of 17 bases. CDR3 residues: CASSQMGTPGYEQYF. The DNA for the CDR3 is TGTGCCAGCAGCCAGATGGGGACCCCCGGCTACGAGCAGTACTTC. The full variable domain, its missing parts supplied by reference TRBV7-9 and TRBJ2-7, is DTGVSQNPRHKITKRGQNVTFRCDPISEHNRLYWYRQTLGQGPEFLTYFQNEAQLEKSRLLSDRFSAERPKGSFSTLEIQRTEQGDSAMYLCASSQMGTPGYEQYFGPGTRLTVT.